The TCR beta chain described here comes from a study of CD8 T cells in Susac syndrome. Findings and limits, study-wide: It was acknowledged in the study that its TCR sequencing and HLA analysis involved a relatively small number of individuals.

A note on this clonotype: The antigen is not known.

The authors carried out high-throughput sequencing of TCR beta. They applied it to CD8+ and CD4+ T cells obtained from blood. TEMRA cells were FACS-enriched, unlike CD8+ and CD4+ T cells, which were negatively isolated. Random hexamers primed reverse transcription of about 0.45 to 1 ug RNA. With immunoSEQ multiplex PCR, TCR beta CDR3 was amplified across 54 Vbeta and 13 Jbeta. From the immunoSEQ multiplex PCR reads, TCRdb called clonotypes with MiXCR, one entry per CDR3 protein. The sample consists of 110,000 or so distinct CDR3 sequences, 92% of them appearing once. The CDR3 has 14 amino acids. Germline CDR1 is MNHEY and CDR2 is SVGEGT. Trimming removed 7 bases at V and 4 bases at J, with 16 bases between.

This receptor was taken from a human donor in good health. Source material: CD4+ T cells from PBMCs. This sequence joins TRBV6-2 or TRBV6-3 and TRBJ1-2; D possibly corresponds to TRBD1 (5 bases). The CDR3 DNA sequence: TGTGCCAGCACCTCACCTGGGGGAGGCTATGGCTACACCTTC. Its protein is CASTSPGGGYGYTF.